Here is one T cell receptor beta chain with its context. From the 5' RACE reads, TCRdb called clonotypes with MiXCR, one entry per CDR3 protein. The sample carries some 130,000 distinct CDR3 sequences, approximately 5.9% recorded once. The entry originates in a study of T-cell memory formation after mild COVID-19. The CDR3 has 15 amino acids. V lost 5 bases and J lost 10; bases outside the gene matches: 14. Germline V gene lookup returns CDR1 SEHNR and CDR2 FQNEAQ (reference sequence). The sequenced sample consisted of PBMCs or a T cell subset sorted from them (not recorded which). The sequence came from an adult woman who had mild COVID-19 (a few samples of this study predate the infection). Cell type and time point are not known. The genes are TRBV7-9 and TRBJ2-1; 7 bases align to TRBD2. The CDR3 DNA is TGTGCCAGCAGCGCCGGGACTACCAAAATCGCGGAGCAGTTCTTC. This gives the protein CASSAGTTKIAEQFF.